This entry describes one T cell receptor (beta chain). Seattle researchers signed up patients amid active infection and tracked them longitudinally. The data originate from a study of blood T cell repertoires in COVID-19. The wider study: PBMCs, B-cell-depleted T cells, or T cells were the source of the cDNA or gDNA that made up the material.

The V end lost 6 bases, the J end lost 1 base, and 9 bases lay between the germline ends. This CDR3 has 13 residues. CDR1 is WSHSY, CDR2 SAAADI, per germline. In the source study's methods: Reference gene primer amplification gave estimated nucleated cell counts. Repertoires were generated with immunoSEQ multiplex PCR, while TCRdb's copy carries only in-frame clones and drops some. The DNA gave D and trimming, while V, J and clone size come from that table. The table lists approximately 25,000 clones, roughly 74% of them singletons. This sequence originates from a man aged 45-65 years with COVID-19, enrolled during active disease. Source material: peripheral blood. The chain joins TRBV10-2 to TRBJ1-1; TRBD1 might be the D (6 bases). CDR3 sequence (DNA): TGCGCCAGCAGAGAACAGGGGAACACTGAAGCTTTCTTT. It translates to CASREQGNTEAFF.